This entry lists 20 T cell receptor beta chains sequenced from one sample in a study of identifying expanded T cells in peripheral blood. Clones were sequenced by immunoSEQ multiplex PCR, and TCRdb holds only the in-frame ones, with some missing. Of around 91,000 clones in the sample, more than 70% were seen once. Sequenced: blood. All receptors come from a person aged 18-70 years in good health.

The gene calls are TRBV15 and TRBJ2-5; D is undetermined. The germline V gene has CDR1 LNHNV and CDR2 YYDKDF (reference sequence). There are 15 residues in the CDR3. Trimming took 0 bases from V and 1 from J, leaving 9 bases between them. The DNA for the CDR3 is TGTGCCACCAGCAGAGATCAGGACCCCCAAGAGACCCAGTACTTC. Amino acid sequence: CATSRDQDPQETQYF.

The chain carries TRBV5-1 and TRBJ1-1; D is perhaps TRBD1 (6 bases). Germline CDR1 reads SGHRS; CDR2 reads YFSETQ. CDR3 length: 15 residues. The germline V and J ends were trimmed by 4 bases and 4 bases, with 17 bases remaining between them. The CDR3 DNA is TGCGCCAGCAGCGGCCCGGAGGGAGGGGGCACTGAAGCTTTCTTT. Encoded protein: CASSGPEGGGTEAFF.

The chain couples TRBV9 to TRBJ1-1; the D gene is possibly TRBD1 (6 bases). Germline loops: CDR1 SGDLS, CDR2 YYNGEE. The ends were cut back, 1 base at V and 0 bases at J, with 16 bases in the middle. The CDR3 is 17 amino acids. The CDR3 here is CASSVPLTGHMNTEAFF. CDR3 DNA: TGTGCCAGCAGCGTACCTTTAACAGGGCACATGAACACTGAAGCTTTCTTT.

V and J are TRBV5-4 and TRBJ1-2; maybe TRBD1 (6 bases). Germline CDR1 SGHNT, CDR2 YYREEE (reference sequence). V dropped 6 bases and J dropped 4 bases, with 16 bases sitting between them. The CDR3 length is 14 residues. The CDR3: CASMQMGGAYGYTF. CDR3 bases: TGTGCCAGCATGCAGATGGGGGGGGCCTATGGCTACACCTTC.

The chain is built from TRBV7-2 and TRBJ1-2; no definite D call. V shed 3 bases and J shed 2 bases, with 7 bases lying between them. CDR1 and CDR2 from the germline V gene are SGHTA and FQGNSA. This CDR3 is 13 amino acids long. The CDR3 is CASSFNQNYGYTF. CDR3 nucleotides: TGTGCCAGCAGCTTTAACCAAAACTATGGCTACACCTTC. The whole variable domain, filled in from reference TRBV7-2 and TRBJ1-2, reads GAGVSQSPSNKVTEKGKDVELRCDPISGHTALYWYRQSLGQGLEFLIYFQGNSAPDKSGLPSDRFSAERTGGSVSTLTIQRTQQEDSAVYLCASSFNQNYGYTFGSGTRLTVV.

The DNA for the CDR3 is TGTGCCAGCAGCGTAGCAGGGGATGACAATCAGCCCCAGCATTTT. This codes for CASSVAGDDNQPQHF. The genes are TRBV9 and TRBJ1-5; the D gene is possibly TRBD1 (6 bases). The CDR3 runs to 15 residues. The V gene lost 0 bases and the J gene lost 3 bases, with 10 bases spanning the gap. Germline V gene data show CDR1 as SGDLS and CDR2 as YYNGEE.

The chain joins TRBV5-1 to TRBJ2-3; D gene unclear. V gave up 1 base and J gave up 0 bases, with 6 bases separating them. Germline CDR1 and CDR2: SGHRS and YFSETQ. The CDR3 length is 14 residues. CDR3 protein: CASSLFRSTDTQYF. The CDR3 DNA follows: TGCGCCAGCAGCTTGTTTCGTAGCACAGATACGCAGTATTTT.

This clone was observed once. V and J are TRBV6-1 and TRBJ2-7; D is undetermined. Germline assignment: CDR1 MNHNS and CDR2 SASEGT. The CDR3 contains 13 residues. V lost 3 bases and J 6 bases, leaving 12 bases between the germline ends. The CDR3, as DNA: TGTGCCAGCAGTGAGAAAGGATCGGCCGAGCAGTACTTC. It translates to CASSEKGSAEQYF.

Concerning this clone itself: The same CDR3 is also encoded by other DNA sequences in this sample. V usage is TRBV5-1 and J usage is TRBJ2-7; possibly TRBD2 for D (6 bases). CDR1 is SGHRS, CDR2 YFSETQ, per germline. V was pared by 0 bases and J by 4 bases, with 14 bases between. The CDR3 length is 15 residues. The CDR3 is CASSLESGGFYEQYF. CDR3 sequence (DNA): TGCGCCAGCAGCTTGGAAAGTGGGGGGTTTTACGAGCAGTACTTC.

This clone was seen just once. The chain combines TRBV5-1 with TRBJ2-1; TRBD2 aligns across 7 bases. The germline V gene encodes CDR1 SGHRS and CDR2 YFSETQ. V shed 2 bases, J shed 6 bases, and the junction held 5 bases outside the gene matches. The CDR3 totals 14 residues. The CDR3 region is CASSLAGLSNEQFF. In DNA, the CDR3 is TGCGCCAGCAGCTTAGCGGGATTGTCCAATGAGCAGTTCTTC.

The genes are TRBV21-1 and TRBJ1-5; TRBD1 reflects the table's D call only, with no check against the DNA. TRBV21-1 is annotated as a pseudogene. This CDR3 has 17 residues. The chain's CDR3 is CASSTLTGGEGNQPQHF. Written as DNA, the CDR3 is TGTGCCAGCAGCACCCTGACAGGGGGCGAGGGCAATCAGCCCCAGCATTTT.

The chain uses TRBV2 and TRBJ1-5; 10 bases fit TRBD1. The CDR3 is made up of 15 amino acids. V lost 5 bases, J lost 5 bases, and 6 bases stayed unmatched. Germline loops: CDR1 SNHLY, CDR2 FYNNEI. Written as DNA, the CDR3 is TGTGCCAGCAGTCAGGGGGACAGGGGAGATCAGCCCCAGCATTTT. Amino acid sequence: CASSQGDRGDQPQHF.

On this clone: With a much larger clone just one base away, this may be a read error. The gene calls are TRBV5-4 and TRBJ2-2; TRBD2 matches at 11 bases. Germline assignment: CDR1 SGHNT and CDR2 YYREEE (reference sequence). CDR3 length: 15 residues. V was clipped by 4 bases and J by 3 bases; unmatched bases: 2. The CDR3 region is CASSQLAGDTGELFF. In DNA, the CDR3 is TGTGCCAGCAGCCAACTAGCGGGAGACACCGGGGAGCTGTTTTTT.

This chain links TRBV5-4 with TRBJ2-7, with 10 bases that match TRBD2. The CDR3 is 13 amino acids. Trimming cost V 7 bases and J 4 bases; bases outside gene matches: 5. The germline V gene encodes CDR1 SGHNT and CDR2 YYREEE (reference sequence). Here the CDR3 DNA reads TGTGCCAGCCAGCTAGCGGGAGCTTACGAGCAGTACTTC. This translates into CASQLAGAYEQYF.

This rearrangement joins TRBV6-6 to TRBJ2-7; 11 bases are shared with TRBD2. After removal of 7 bases from V and 0 bases from J, the junction contained 5 bases not matched to a gene. This CDR3 spans 15 amino acids. Per the germline V gene, CDR1 is MNHNY and CDR2 is SVGAGI (reference sequence). Written as DNA, the CDR3 is TGTGCCAGCATTCCTAGCGGGAGGAGCTCCTACGAGCAGTACTTC. The encoded protein is CASIPSGRSSYEQYF.

The gene calls are TRBV7-8 and TRBJ2-3, with 7 positions matching TRBD2. CDR3 length: 16 amino acids. V lost 5 bases, J lost 1 base, and 9 bases stayed unmatched. CDR1 SGHVS and CDR2 FQNEAQ come from the germline V gene. DNA of the CDR3: TGTGCCAGCAGCCCCTGGAAGAGCGGGGGCACAGATACGCAGTATTTT. It is translated as CASSPWKSGGTDTQYF.

The J gene is TRBJ2-1, the V gene TRBV28; TRBD2 matches 8 bases. The V gene end was trimmed by 3 bases and the J gene end by 7 bases; junction bases not matched to a gene: 2. CDR3 length: 13 residues. Germline loops: CDR1 MDHEN, CDR2 SYDVKM. The CDR3 protein is CASSLGLVNEQFF. CDR3 coding DNA: TGTGCCAGCAGTTTGGGACTAGTGAATGAGCAGTTCTTC.

The V gene is TRBV18, the J gene TRBJ2-7; D might be TRBD1 or TRBD2, each matching 5 bases. Germline-derived CDR1 and CDR2 are KGHSH and LQKENI. The CDR3 sequence is 15 residues long. V dropped 2 bases and J dropped 2 bases, with 13 bases sitting between them. The CDR3 loop is CASSPLGTGTYEQYF. For the CDR3, the DNA is TGTGCCAGCTCACCATTAGGGACCGGGACCTACGAGCAGTACTTC. The full variable domain, with the rest looked up from reference TRBV18 and TRBJ2-7, is NAGVMQNPRHLVRRRGQEARLRCSPMKGHSHVYWYRQLPEEGLKFMVYLQKENIIDESGMPKERFSAEFPKEGPSILRIQQVVRGDSAAYFCASSPLGTGTYEQYFGPGTRLTVT.

This clone has just one count. The chain has TRBV30 and TRBJ2-5, with D perhaps TRBD2 (5 bases). This CDR3 contains 15 residues. Trimming shortened V by 2 bases and J by 3 bases, and 16 bases separated the two germline ends. Germline values: CDR1 GTSNPN, CDR2 SVGIG (reference sequence). The CDR3 spells CAWSYLTPREETQYF. Here the CDR3 DNA reads TGTGCCTGGAGTTATTTGACCCCGAGGGAAGAGACCCAGTACTTC.

The J gene is TRBJ2-1, the V gene TRBV5-1, with 7 bases lining up with TRBD1. Germline V gene data show CDR1 as SGHRS and CDR2 as YFSETQ. The CDR3 loop spans 16 amino acids. The junction had 13 bases not matched to a gene; V was cut back by 3 bases and J by 7 bases. CDR3 region: CASSSLGQAPGNEQFF. Written as DNA, the CDR3 is TGCGCCAGCAGCTCCCTCGGACAGGCCCCAGGGAATGAGCAGTTCTTC.